This T cell receptor (beta chain) stems from a study of OX40 agonist ivuxolimab in advanced cancers. Study-level information: The study treated patients with ivuxolimab, an agonistic anti-OX40 (CD134) antibody. Study-level points and caveats: Among the lowest levels of clonal expansion were found in partial responders at 0.1-3.0 mg/kg. Relative to CD4+ cells, CD8+ T cells on average had more expanded clones.

In regard to this clone: The antigen remains undetermined.

Sequencing used immunoSEQ multiplex PCR; TCRdb keeps in-frame clones, though not all of them. Of tens of thousands of clones in the sample, about 88% were seen once. V trimming: 3 bases; J trimming: 0 bases; junction bases outside the gene matches: 6. The CDR3 extends over 16 amino acids. From germline, CDR1 is SGHRS and CDR2 YFSETQ. The cohort excluded patients with autoimmune disease history or systemic immunosuppression. The J gene is TRBJ2-1, the V gene TRBV5-1; 7 bases map to TRBD1. Sequenced material: CD4+ or CD8+ T cells sorted from blood, taken in a trial of the OX40 agonist ivuxolimab. The origin of this receptor is an adult with an advanced solid tumor such as melanoma, head and neck, liver or kidney cancer. For the CDR3, the DNA is TGCGCCAGCAGCTCGGGACAGCCCAGCTCCTACAATGAGCAGTTCTTC. Translated: CASSSGQPSSYNEQFF.